The clone carrying this T cell receptor (beta chain) was detected a few times. This sample was included in a study of T cells after yellow fever vaccination. TCRdb reanalysed the 5' RACE reads using MiXCR and keeps one entry per CDR3 protein. The table lists 120,000 or so distinct CDR3 sequences, about 15% of them singletons, with around 40% in the top ten. This CDR3 comprises 17 residues. With 2 bases clipped from V and 6 bases from J, the junction kept 10 bases outside the gene matches. Germline V CDR1 and CDR2: SGHTA, FQGTGA. V is TRBV7-3 and J is TRBJ2-1; TRBD2 aligns across 10 bases. The sequences come from CD8+ T cells sorted from PBMCs, collected 5 days after the yellow fever booster vaccination. This receptor was obtained from a man younger than 35 who received the YFV17D yellow fever vaccine. In DNA, the CDR3 is TGTGCCAGCAGCTTATTTCCAGCGGGGGGGCCCACCAATGAGCAGTTCTTC. Protein: CASSLFPAGGPTNEQFF.